This TCR beta chain is from a study of blood T cell repertoires in COVID-19. As originally analysed: Reference gene primer amplification yielded estimated nucleated cell counts. Sequencing used immunoSEQ multiplex PCR; TCRdb keeps in-frame clones, though not all of them. V, J and clone size reflect that table, while D and trimming were determined from the DNA. This repertoire shows around 60,000 clones, 70% to 90% found once; its top ten account for about 15%. The table lists this clone with a count of one. The germline CDR1 and CDR2 sequences are SGHVS and FQNEAQ. CDR3 size: 12 residues. Trimming took off 5 bases at V and 8 bases at J, with 10 bases between the two ends.

V gene TRBV7-8 combines with J gene TRBJ2-4; no definite D call. The sample comprised peripheral blood. This TCR was recovered from a man older than 75 with acute or convalescent COVID-19. The CDR3 reads CASSPKGDIQYF. CDR3 coding DNA: TGTGCCAGCAGCCCTAAAGGAGACATTCAGTACTTC.